Below, 26 T cell receptor beta chains from the same sample are listed, as sequenced in a study of OX40 agonist ivuxolimab in advanced cancers. Repertoires were generated with immunoSEQ multiplex PCR, while TCRdb's copy carries only in-frame clones and drops some. The profile shows about 80,000 clones, around 87% of them singletons. Sequences were derived from CD4+ or CD8+ T cells sorted from blood, sampled in a trial of the OX40 agonist ivuxolimab. Receptors originate from an adult with an advanced solid tumor such as melanoma, head and neck, liver or kidney cancer.

J is TRBJ2-2 and V is TRBV18; D not certain. Trimming removed 4 bases at V and 1 base at J, with 13 bases between. This CDR3 contains 16 residues. Germline assignment: CDR1 KGHSH and CDR2 LQKENI. The chain's CDR3 is CASSLVHELNTGELFF. The DNA for the CDR3 is TGTGCCAGCTCACTTGTACACGAGTTGAACACCGGGGAGCTGTTTTTT.

This clone came up once. V usage is TRBV2 and J usage is TRBJ2-5; D not certain. Trimming removed 7 bases at V and 2 bases at J, with 5 bases between. This CDR3 has 11 residues. The germline gives CDR1 SNHLY, CDR2 FYNNEI. CDR3 protein: CASTSQETQYF. The CDR3 DNA reads TGTGCCAGCACCTCGCAAGAGACCCAGTACTTC.

The rearrangement uses TRBV7-9 and TRBJ1-5; D possibly corresponds to TRBD1 (5 bases). The germline CDR1 and CDR2 sequences are SEHNR and FQNEAQ (reference sequence). The V end was cut by 2 bases, the J end by 5 bases, with 7 bases between. The CDR3 covers 13 residues. This CDR3 is CASSLQGDQPQHF. CDR3 DNA sequence: TGTGCCAGCAGCTTACAAGGGGATCAGCCCCAGCATTTT.

The chain has TRBV29-1 and TRBJ2-7, with a tentative D call TRBD2 (5 bases). Per germline, CDR1 SQVTM and CDR2 ANQGSEA. V was cut by 4 bases and J by 1 base, with 11 bases left in between. This CDR3 has 13 amino acids. The CDR3 DNA follows: TGCAGCGTTGGGACTCTCCGATCCTACGAGCAGTACTTC. Translated: CSVGTLRSYEQYF.

V gene TRBV12-5 combines with J gene TRBJ1-4; D ambiguous. The CDR3 totals 15 residues. Trimming removed 0 bases at V and 3 bases at J, with 8 bases between. Germline CDR1 LGHNT, CDR2 FRNRAP. The CDR3 nucleotides are TGTGCTAGTGGTTTGGTAGGGAAGGCTAATGAAAAACTGTTTTTT. It encodes CASGLVGKANEKLFF.

The V and J genes are TRBV2 and TRBJ2-1; TRBD2 agrees at 8 bases. This CDR3 comprises 15 residues. Germline CDR1 and CDR2: SNHLY and FYNNEI. The V and J ends lost 2 bases and 3 bases, in that order; junction bases with no gene match: 3. CDR3 DNA: TGTGCCAGCAGTGAAAACCGGGAGGGCTACAATGAGCAGTTCTTC. Residues: CASSENREGYNEQFF.

The chain has TRBV9 and TRBJ2-1, with D maybe TRBD2 (6 bases). The CDR3 totals 13 residues. V was shortened by 1 base and J by 14 bases, with 16 bases between the two germline ends. Per germline, CDR1 SGDLS and CDR2 YYNGEE. In DNA form, the CDR3 reads TGTGCCAGCAGCGTATCATGGGGGAGGCCGGAGTTCTTC. Encoded protein: CASSVSWGRPEFF. Filled out from reference TRBV9 and TRBJ2-1, the complete variable domain reads DSGVTQTPKHLITATGQRVTLRCSPRSGDLSVYWYQQSLDQGLQFLIQYYNGEERAKGNILERFSAQQFPDLHSELNLSSLELGDSALYFCASSVSWGRPEFFGPGTRLTVL.

The chain's CDR3 is CATSQTDTQYF. The CDR3 nucleotides read TGTGCCACTTCACAGACAGATACGCAGTATTTT. The chain has TRBV28 and TRBJ2-3; D gene ambiguous. Trimming took 10 bases from V and 3 from J, leaving 8 bases between them. CDR1 MDHEN and CDR2 SYDVKM come from the germline V gene. CDR3 length equals 11 residues. The full variable domain, in which reference TRBV28 and TRBJ2-3 provide the parts outside the CDR3, is DVKVTQSSRYLVKRTGEKVFLECVQDMDHENMFWYRQDPGLGLRLIYFSYDVKMKEKGDIPEGYSVSREKKERFSLILESASTNQTSMYLCATSQTDTQYFGPGTRLTVL.

The CDR3 here is CASSESEGVGTDTQYF. CDR3 DNA sequence: TGCGCCAGCAGTGAGTCCGAGGGGGTGGGCACAGATACGCAGTATTTT. The chain carries TRBV10-1 and TRBJ2-3; TRBD1 is a possible D gene (6 bases). Between the trimmed V and J ends, which lost 0 bases and 1 base, there was a span of 11 bases. The CDR3 is 16 residues long. Germline V gene lookup returns CDR1 WNHNN and CDR2 SYGVQD (reference sequence).

This chain links TRBV19 with TRBJ2-3; 11 nucleotides align to TRBD2. Trimming took 4 bases from V and 5 from J; bases not matched to a gene: 2. Germline V gene sequence: CDR1 LNHDA, CDR2 SQIVND (reference sequence). The CDR3 loop spans 14 amino acids. CDR3 loop: CASSTTSGGDTQYF. The DNA for the CDR3 is TGTGCCAGTAGTACAACTAGCGGGGGAGATACGCAGTATTTT.

This chain connects TRBV10-3 to TRBJ1-4, with 10 positions matching TRBD1. Trimming removed 10 bases from V and 10 bases from J; junction bases left unmatched: 18. This CDR3 contains 16 residues. Germline CDR1 reads ENHRY; CDR2 reads SYGVKD. The CDR3 region is CAKTGTGVRPRGKLFF. DNA for the CDR3: TGTGCCAAAACCGGGACAGGGGTCCGCCCGAGAGGAAAACTGTTTTTT.

The chain links TRBV7-7 to TRBJ2-3; no definite D call. Between the trimmed V and J ends, which lost 2 bases and 4 bases, there was a span of 10 bases. Germline V gene data show CDR1 as SSHAT and CDR2 as FNYEAQ (reference sequence). The CDR3 totals 14 residues. CDR3 residues: CASSLTLRADTQYF. The CDR3 DNA follows: TGTGCCAGCAGCTTAACGCTAAGGGCAGATACGCAGTATTTT.

This clone showed up just once. The chain employs TRBV29-1 and TRBJ2-1, with 7 nucleotides matching TRBD1. Germline V CDR1 and CDR2: SQVTM, ANQGSEA. V lost 6 bases, J lost 10 bases, and 18 bases stayed unmatched. This CDR3 has 15 amino acids. The CDR3 sequence is CSVLPGETGLPEQFF. The CDR3 DNA sequence: TGCAGCGTCCTACCCGGGGAGACAGGGCTCCCGGAGCAGTTCTTC.

This chain joins TRBV9 and TRBJ2-7; D unresolved. Germline V CDR1 and CDR2: SGDLS, YYNGEE. The CDR3 extends over 13 amino acids. The germline V and J ends were trimmed by 4 bases and 2 bases, with 10 bases remaining between them. CDR3 sequence: CASSPNPTYEQYF. CDR3 bases: TGTGCCAGCAGCCCCAACCCGACCTACGAGCAGTACTTC.

V usage is TRBV25-1 and J usage is TRBJ2-1, with 8 positions matching TRBD2. The germline CDR1 and CDR2 sequences are MGHDK and SYGVNS. The CDR3 extends over 14 amino acids. The trim removed 1 base at V and 11 bases at J, leaving 7 bases unmatched. In DNA form, the CDR3 reads TGTGCCAGCAGTGAATCCGGGACTAGAAGAAAGCAGTTCTTC. Its translation: CASSESGTRRKQFF.

Here the CDR3 reads CASSLLSGQGVNQPQHF. The CDR3 nucleotides are TGTGCCAGCAGCTTATTATCGGGACAGGGGGTCAATCAGCCCCAGCATTTT. This chain joins TRBV7-6 and TRBJ1-5; TRBD1 aligns across 11 bases. Germline CDR1 and CDR2: SGHVS and FNYEAQ. The J segment lost 3 bases and the V segment lost 2 bases, leaving 6 bases of the junction unmatched. The CDR3 consists of 17 residues.

The chain uses TRBV9 and TRBJ2-3; 9 nucleotides agree with TRBD2. Per germline, CDR1 SGDLS and CDR2 YYNGEE. The CDR3 is 17 residues long. Trimming cost V 1 base and J 2 bases; bases outside gene matches: 8. The CDR3 spells CASSVSLTSGLTDTQYF. The CDR3 nucleotides are TGTGCCAGCAGCGTAAGTCTTACTAGCGGGCTCACAGATACGCAGTATTTT.

The gene calls are TRBV6-5 and TRBJ1-3; unclear D gene. Germline-derived CDR1 and CDR2 are MNHEY and SVGAGI. CDR3 length: 16 amino acids. Trimming pared 0 bases from V and 2 bases from J, leaving 11 bases between. The CDR3 is CASSYSRAGPGNTIYF. The CDR3 DNA reads as TGTGCCAGCAGTTACTCGAGGGCTGGCCCTGGAAACACCATATATTTT.

The rearrangement uses TRBV7-9 and TRBJ2-1; the match to TRBD2 covers 12 bases. J lost 2 bases, V lost 5 bases, and 4 bases had no gene match. The CDR3 runs to 16 residues. Germline values: CDR1 SEHNR, CDR2 FQNEAQ (reference sequence). The CDR3 nucleotides read TGTGCCAGCAGCGCCAGGACTAGCGGGACCTACAATGAGCAGTTCTTC. It yields the protein CASSARTSGTYNEQFF.

Regarding this clone: Other DNA sequences in the same sample also yield this CDR3. The V gene is TRBV6-6, the J gene TRBJ2-7, with D possibly being TRBD1 (6 bases). The CDR3 is 15 residues long. Germline CDR1 and CDR2: MNHNY and SVGAGI (reference sequence). The CDR3 region is CASSNFGTHHYEQYV. CDR3 in DNA: TGTGCCAGCTCTAATTTCGGGACACATCACTACGAGCAGTACGTT.

The J gene is TRBJ1-3, the V gene TRBV10-3; 12 bases fit TRBD1. Germline CDR1 is ENHRY and CDR2 is SYGVKD. There are 15 residues in the CDR3. V lost 8 bases, J lost 4 bases, and 6 bases stayed unmatched. CDR3: CAIGDRGRIGNTIYF. CDR3 DNA: TGTGCCATCGGGGACAGGGGGCGCATAGGAAACACCATATATTTT.

The chain combines TRBV11-2 with TRBJ1-2; D is ambiguous. Germline lookup yields CDR1 SGHAT and CDR2 FQNNGV. There are 16 residues in the CDR3. Trimming cost V 6 bases and J 0 bases, with 17 bases left between them. The CDR3 DNA is TGTGCCAGCAGTCACATACGGATCTCACCTAACTATGGCTACACCTTC. This encodes CASSHIRISPNYGYTF.

The V call is TRBV5-6, the J call TRBJ1-2, with D uncertain. Germline V lookup: CDR1 SGHDT, CDR2 YYEEEE. CDR3 size: 17 residues. The V and J ends lost 4 bases and 1 base respectively, with 20 bases between them. Here the CDR3 DNA reads TGTGCCAGCAGCCCTCCTGGACCCTTACGATTTAACTATGGCTACACCTTC. As protein: CASSPPGPLRFNYGYTF.

This chain connects TRBV7-9 to TRBJ2-7; D may be TRBD1 (6 bases). CDR1 is SEHNR and CDR2 is FQNEAQ in the germline V gene (reference sequence). The length of the CDR3 is 14 residues. Trimming took off 2 bases at V and 7 bases at J, with 15 bases between the two ends. DNA of the CDR3: TGTGCCAGCAGCTTAAGAGACAGGTTTGGGGAGCAGTACTTC. It is translated as CASSLRDRFGEQYF.

The chain has TRBV27 and TRBJ2-1; the D call may be TRBD1 or TRBD2 (5 bases each). This CDR3 region has 15 residues. Trimming cost V 4 bases and J 4 bases, with 14 bases left between them. From germline, CDR1 is MNHEY and CDR2 SMNVEV (reference sequence). The CDR3 region is CASSYRDGIYNEQFF. CDR3 nucleotides: TGTGCCAGCAGTTACCGGGACGGGATTTACAATGAGCAGTTCTTC.

The chain employs TRBV19 and TRBJ1-6; 12 bases map to TRBD1. Germline CDR1 is LNHDA and CDR2 is SQIVND (reference sequence). The V and J ends lost 6 bases and 6 bases, in that order; junction bases with no gene match: 3. CDR3 length equals 15 residues. The CDR3: CASRGDRGLNSPLHF. CDR3 nucleotides: TGTGCCAGTAGGGGGGACAGGGGGCTTAATTCACCCCTCCACTTT.